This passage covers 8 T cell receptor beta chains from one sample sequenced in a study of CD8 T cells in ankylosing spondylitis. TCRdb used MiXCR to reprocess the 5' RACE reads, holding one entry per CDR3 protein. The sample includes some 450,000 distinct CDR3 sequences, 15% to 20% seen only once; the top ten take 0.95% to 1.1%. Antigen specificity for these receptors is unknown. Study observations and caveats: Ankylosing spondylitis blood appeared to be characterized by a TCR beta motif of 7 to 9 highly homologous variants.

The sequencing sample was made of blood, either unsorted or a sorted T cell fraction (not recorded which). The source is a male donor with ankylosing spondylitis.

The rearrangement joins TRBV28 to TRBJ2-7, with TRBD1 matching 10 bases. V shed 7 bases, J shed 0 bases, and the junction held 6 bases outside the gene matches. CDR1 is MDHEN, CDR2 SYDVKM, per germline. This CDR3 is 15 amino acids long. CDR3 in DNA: TGTGCCAGCAATCCGGGACAGGGGTTCTCCTACGAGCAGTACTTC. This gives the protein CASNPGQGFSYEQYF.

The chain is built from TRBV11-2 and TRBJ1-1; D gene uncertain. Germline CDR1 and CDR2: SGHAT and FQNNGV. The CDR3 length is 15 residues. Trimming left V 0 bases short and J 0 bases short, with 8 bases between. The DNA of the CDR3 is TGTGCCAGCAGCTTAGAACCCAGACTGAACACTGAAGCTTTCTTT. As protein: CASSLEPRLNTEAFF.

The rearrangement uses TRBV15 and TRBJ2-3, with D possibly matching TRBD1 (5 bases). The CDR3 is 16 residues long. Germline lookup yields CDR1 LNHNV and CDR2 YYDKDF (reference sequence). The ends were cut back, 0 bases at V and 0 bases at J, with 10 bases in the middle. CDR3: CATSRERTTSTDTQYF. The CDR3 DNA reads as TGTGCCACCAGCAGAGAAAGGACAACTAGCACAGATACGCAGTATTTT.

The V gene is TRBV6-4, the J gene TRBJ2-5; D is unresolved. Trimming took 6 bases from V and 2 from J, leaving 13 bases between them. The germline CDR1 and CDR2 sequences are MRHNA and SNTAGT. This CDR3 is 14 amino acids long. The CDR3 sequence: CASSIGSDQETQYF. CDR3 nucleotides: TGTGCCAGCAGCATTGGGTCGGATCAAGAGACCCAGTACTTC.

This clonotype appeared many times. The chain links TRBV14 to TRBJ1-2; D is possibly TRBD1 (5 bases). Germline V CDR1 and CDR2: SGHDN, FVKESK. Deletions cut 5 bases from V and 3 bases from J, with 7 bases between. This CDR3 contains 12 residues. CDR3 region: CASSGGYYGYTF. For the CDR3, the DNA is TGTGCCAGCAGCGGGGGATACTATGGCTACACCTTC.

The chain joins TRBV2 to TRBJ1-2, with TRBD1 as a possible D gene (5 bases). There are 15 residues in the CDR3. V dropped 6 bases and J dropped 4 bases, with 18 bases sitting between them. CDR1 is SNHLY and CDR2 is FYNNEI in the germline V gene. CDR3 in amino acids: CASRLAGTLGYGYTF. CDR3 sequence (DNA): TGTGCCAGCAGACTGGCCGGGACCCTAGGCTATGGCTACACCTTC.

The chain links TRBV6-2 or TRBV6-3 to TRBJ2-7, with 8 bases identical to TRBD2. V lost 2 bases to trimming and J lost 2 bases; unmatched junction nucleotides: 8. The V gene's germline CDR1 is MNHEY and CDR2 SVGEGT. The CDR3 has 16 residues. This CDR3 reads CASSYHRVAGTYEQYF. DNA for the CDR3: TGTGCCAGCAGTTACCACCGGGTAGCGGGAACCTACGAGCAGTACTTC.

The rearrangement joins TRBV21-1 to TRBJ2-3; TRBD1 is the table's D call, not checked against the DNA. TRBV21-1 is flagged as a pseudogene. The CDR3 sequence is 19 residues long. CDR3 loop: CASSKARGRLLLSTDTQYF. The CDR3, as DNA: TGTGCCAGCAGCAAAGCGAGGGGCAGGCTACTCCTTTCCACAGATACGCAGTATTTT.